A selection of T cell receptor beta chains follows, all from one sample in a study of blood T cell repertoires in COVID-19. Some clones are missing from TCRdb's copy, which holds only in-frame ones; the method was immunoSEQ multiplex PCR. The sample yields some 100,000 clones, roughly four fifths seen once. Sequences were obtained from peripheral blood. Receptor source: a man between 50 and 59 years old with active or convalescent COVID-19. The CDR3 runs from the conserved cysteine through the conserved F or W. The order of the fields is D gene, clone size, V gene, J gene, CDR3 protein, CDR3 DNA. The D gene is left open where the match is weak. A clone size is listed for some rows: how often the clone was seen (once, few, many), or a class if it is expanded.

>-|-|TRBV29-1|TRBJ1-2
CSVEDQTGYYGYTF
TGCAGCGTTGAAGACCAAACAGGGTACTATGGCTACACCTTC
>-|-|TRBV28|TRBJ2-1
CASSFGQGAWGFF
-
>-|-|TRBV15|TRBJ1-2
CATSRVASYGYTF
TGTGCCACCAGCAGAGTCGCGAGCTATGGCTACACCTTC
>-|-|TRBV2|TRBJ1-5
CASRDNNQPQHF
TGTGCCAGCAGGGACAACAATCAGCCCCAGCATTTT
>-|-|TRBV5-8|TRBJ2-2
CASSSLKTVNTGELFF
TGTGCCAGCAGTTCACTAAAGACAGTGAACACCGGGGAGCTGTTTTTT
>TRBD1|-|TRBV9|TRBJ1-2
CASSGQGNYGYTF
TGTGCCAGCAGCGGACAGGGAAACTATGGCTACACCTTC
>-|once|TRBV10-3|TRBJ2-5
CAISEGGGRQETQYF
TGTGCCATCAGTGAAGGGGGGGGACGGCAAGAGACCCAGTACTTC
>TRBD1|-|TRBV9|TRBJ1-6
CASSTRDRNSPLHF
TGTGCCAGCAGCACCCGGGACAGAAATTCACCCCTCCACTTT
>-|few|TRBV4-3|TRBJ2-7
CASSQDGGGREQYF
TGCGCCAGCAGCCAAGATGGCGGAGGGCGCGAGCAGTACTTC
>-|-|TRBV18|TRBJ1-2
CASSPALSIANGYTF
TGTGCCAGCTCCCCTGCCCTTTCGATAGCGAATGGCTACACCTTC